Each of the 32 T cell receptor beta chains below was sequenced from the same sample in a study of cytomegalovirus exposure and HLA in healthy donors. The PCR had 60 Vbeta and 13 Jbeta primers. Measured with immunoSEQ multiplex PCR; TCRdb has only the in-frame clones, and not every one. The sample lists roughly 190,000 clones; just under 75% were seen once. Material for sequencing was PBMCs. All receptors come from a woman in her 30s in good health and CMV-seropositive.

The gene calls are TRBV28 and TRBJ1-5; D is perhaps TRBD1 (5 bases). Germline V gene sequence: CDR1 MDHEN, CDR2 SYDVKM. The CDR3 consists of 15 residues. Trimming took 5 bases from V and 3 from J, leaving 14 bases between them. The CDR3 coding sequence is TGTGCCAGCAGTCCCTCGGACGGACACAATCAGCCCCAGCATTTT. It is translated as CASSPSDGHNQPQHF.

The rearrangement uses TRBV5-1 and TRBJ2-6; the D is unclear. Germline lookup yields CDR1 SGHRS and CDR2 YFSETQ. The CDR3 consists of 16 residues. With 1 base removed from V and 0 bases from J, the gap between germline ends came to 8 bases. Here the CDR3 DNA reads TGCGCCAGCAGCTTGAACCCCGGCTCTGGGGCCAACGTCCTGACTTTC. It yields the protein CASSLNPGSGANVLTF.

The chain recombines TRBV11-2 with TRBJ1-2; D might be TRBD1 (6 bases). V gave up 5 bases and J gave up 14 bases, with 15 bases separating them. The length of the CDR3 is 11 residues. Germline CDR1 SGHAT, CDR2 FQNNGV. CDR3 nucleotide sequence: TGTGCCAGCAGCCAAGGGGGGGCAAAAACCTTC. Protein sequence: CASSQGGAKTF.

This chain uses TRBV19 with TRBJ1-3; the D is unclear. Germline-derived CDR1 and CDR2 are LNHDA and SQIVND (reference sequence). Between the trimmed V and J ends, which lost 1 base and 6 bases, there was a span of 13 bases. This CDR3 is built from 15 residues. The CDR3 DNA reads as TGTGCCAGTAGTATAGGCCGGCGCCAGGAAAACACCATATATTTT. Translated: CASSIGRRQENTIYF.

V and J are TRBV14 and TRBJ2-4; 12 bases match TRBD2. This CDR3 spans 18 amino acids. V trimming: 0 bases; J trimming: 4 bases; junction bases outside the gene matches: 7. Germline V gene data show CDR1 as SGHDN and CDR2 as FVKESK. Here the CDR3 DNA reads TGTGCCAGCAGCCAAGATATCCCGACTAGCGGGGGTAAAAACATTCAGTACTTC. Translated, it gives CASSQDIPTSGGKNIQYF.

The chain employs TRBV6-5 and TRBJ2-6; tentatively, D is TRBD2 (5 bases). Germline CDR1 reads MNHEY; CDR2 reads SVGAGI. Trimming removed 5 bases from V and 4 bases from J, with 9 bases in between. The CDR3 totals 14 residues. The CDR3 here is CASSTGSGANVLTF. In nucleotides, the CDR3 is TGTGCCAGCAGTACGGGGTCGGGGGCCAACGTCCTGACTTTC.

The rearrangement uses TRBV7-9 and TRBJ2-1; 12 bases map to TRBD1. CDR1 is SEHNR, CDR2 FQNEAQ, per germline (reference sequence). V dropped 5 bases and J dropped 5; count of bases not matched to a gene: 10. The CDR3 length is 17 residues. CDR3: CASSKTRGTGGNNEQFF. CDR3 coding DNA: TGTGCCAGCAGCAAGACAAGGGGGACAGGGGGCAACAATGAGCAGTTCTTC.

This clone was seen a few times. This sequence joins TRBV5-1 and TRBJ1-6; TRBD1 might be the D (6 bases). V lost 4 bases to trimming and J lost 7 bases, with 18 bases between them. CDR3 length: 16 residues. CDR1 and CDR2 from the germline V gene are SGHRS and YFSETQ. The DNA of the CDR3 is TGCGCCAGCAGCCTGGACAGATGGACACTCAATTCACCCCTCCACTTT. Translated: CASSLDRWTLNSPLHF.

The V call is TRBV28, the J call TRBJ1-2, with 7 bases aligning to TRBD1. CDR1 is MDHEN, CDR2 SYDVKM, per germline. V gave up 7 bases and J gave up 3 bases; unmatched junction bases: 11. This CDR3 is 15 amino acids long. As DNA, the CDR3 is TGTGCCAGCAAAGGGACAGAAAAAGGGGACTATGGCTACACCTTC. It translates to CASKGTEKGDYGYTF.

Here the CDR3 DNA reads TGTGCCAGCAGTTTATCTAGCTTCGGGCCACGCTACACCTTC. Translating it yields CASSLSSFGPRYTF. V and J are TRBV28 and TRBJ1-2; D unclear. Trimming took 1 base from V and 9 from J, leaving 15 bases between them. CDR3 length: 14 amino acids. The germline CDR1 and CDR2 sequences are MDHEN and SYDVKM.

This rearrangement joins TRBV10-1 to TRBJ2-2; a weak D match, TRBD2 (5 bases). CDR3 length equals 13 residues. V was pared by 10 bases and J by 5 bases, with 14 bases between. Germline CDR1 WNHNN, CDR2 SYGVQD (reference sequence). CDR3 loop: CATYSDQTGELFF. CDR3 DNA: TGCGCCACCTATAGCGACCAAACCGGGGAGCTGTTTTTT.

The CDR3 loop is CASSLAGKRTEAFF. CDR3 nucleotides: TGTGCCAGCAGCTTGGCCGGGAAACGGACTGAAGCTTTCTTT. The chain combines TRBV5-6 with TRBJ1-1; D unclear. This CDR3 is built from 14 residues. Trimming took 0 bases from V and 5 from J, leaving 11 bases between them. The V gene's germline CDR1 is SGHDT and CDR2 YYEEEE. The variable domain in full, with the rest retrieved from reference TRBV5-6 and TRBJ1-1, is DAGVTQSPTHLIKTRGQQVTLRCSPKSGHDTVSWYQQALGQGPQFIFQYYEEEERQRGNFPDRFSGHQFPNYSSELNVNALLLGDSALYLCASSLAGKRTEAFFGQGTRLTVV.

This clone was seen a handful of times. The CDR3 reads CASSKTRASGNTIYF. DNA for the CDR3: TGTGCCAGCAGCAAGACTAGGGCGTCTGGAAACACCATATATTTT. This chain links TRBV6-5 with TRBJ1-3; no clear D gene. V dropped 6 bases and J dropped 1 base, with 13 bases sitting between them. This CDR3 is built from 15 residues. The germline gives CDR1 MNHEY, CDR2 SVGAGI.

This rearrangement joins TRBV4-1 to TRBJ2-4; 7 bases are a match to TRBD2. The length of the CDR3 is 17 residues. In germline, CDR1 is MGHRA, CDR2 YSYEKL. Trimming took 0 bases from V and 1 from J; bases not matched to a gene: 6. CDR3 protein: CASSQEAGRWAKNIQYF. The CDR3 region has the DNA TGCGCCAGCAGCCAAGAAGCGGGACGGTGGGCCAAAAACATTCAGTACTTC.

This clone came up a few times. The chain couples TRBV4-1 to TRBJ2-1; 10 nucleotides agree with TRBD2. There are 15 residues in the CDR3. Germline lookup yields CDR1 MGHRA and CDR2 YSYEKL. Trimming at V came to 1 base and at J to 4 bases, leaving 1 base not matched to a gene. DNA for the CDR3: TGCGCCAGCAGCCAAGGGACTAGCGGTTACAATGAGCAGTTCTTC. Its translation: CASSQGTSGYNEQFF.

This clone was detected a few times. In DNA, the CDR3 is TGTGCCAGTAGTATTAAGGGGAACCCCACAGATACGCAGTATTTT. It specifies CASSIKGNPTDTQYF. This sequence joins TRBV19 and TRBJ2-3; weak D call: TRBD1 (5 bases). V lost 3 bases, J lost 2 bases, and 12 bases lay in between. Germline CDR1 reads LNHDA; CDR2 reads SQIVND (reference sequence). This CDR3 has 15 amino acids.

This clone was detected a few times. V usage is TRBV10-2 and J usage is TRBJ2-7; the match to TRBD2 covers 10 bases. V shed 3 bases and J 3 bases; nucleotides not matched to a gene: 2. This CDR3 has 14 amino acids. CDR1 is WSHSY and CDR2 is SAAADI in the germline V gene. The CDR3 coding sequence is TGCGCCAGCAGTGAAGCTAGCGGGAGCTACGAGCAGTACTTC. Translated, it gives CASSEASGSYEQYF.

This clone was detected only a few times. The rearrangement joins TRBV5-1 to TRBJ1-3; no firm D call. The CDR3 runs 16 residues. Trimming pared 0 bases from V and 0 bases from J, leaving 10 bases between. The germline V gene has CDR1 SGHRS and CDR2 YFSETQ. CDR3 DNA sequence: TGCGCCAGCAGCTTGGAGACTGCCGTCTCTGGAAACACCATATATTTT. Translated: CASSLETAVSGNTIYF. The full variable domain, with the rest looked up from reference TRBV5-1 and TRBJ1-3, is KAGVTQTPRYLIKTRGQQVTLSCSPISGHRSVSWYQQTPGQGLQFLFEYFSETQRNKGNFPGRFSGRQFSNSRSEMNVSTLELGDSALYLCASSLETAVSGNTIYFGEGSWLTVV.

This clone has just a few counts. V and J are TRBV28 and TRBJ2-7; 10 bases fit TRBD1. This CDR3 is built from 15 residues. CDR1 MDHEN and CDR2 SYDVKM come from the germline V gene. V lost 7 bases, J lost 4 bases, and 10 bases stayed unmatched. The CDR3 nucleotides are TGTGCCAGCATTACACCAGGGACAGGGGCGTACGAGCAGTACTTC. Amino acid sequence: CASITPGTGAYEQYF.

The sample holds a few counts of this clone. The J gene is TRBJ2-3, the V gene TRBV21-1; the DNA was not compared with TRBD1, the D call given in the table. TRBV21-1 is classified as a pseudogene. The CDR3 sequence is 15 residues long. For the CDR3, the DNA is TGTGCCAGCAGCCCACGACAGGGGGCGCGGGATACGCAGTATTTT. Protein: CASSPRQGARDTQYF.

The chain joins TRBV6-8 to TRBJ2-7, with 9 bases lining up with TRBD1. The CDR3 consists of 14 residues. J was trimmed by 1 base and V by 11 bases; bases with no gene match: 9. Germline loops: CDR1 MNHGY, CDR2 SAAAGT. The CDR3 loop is CARRSGTGSYEQYF. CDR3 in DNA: TGTGCCCGACGTTCGGGGACAGGGTCCTACGAGCAGTACTTC.

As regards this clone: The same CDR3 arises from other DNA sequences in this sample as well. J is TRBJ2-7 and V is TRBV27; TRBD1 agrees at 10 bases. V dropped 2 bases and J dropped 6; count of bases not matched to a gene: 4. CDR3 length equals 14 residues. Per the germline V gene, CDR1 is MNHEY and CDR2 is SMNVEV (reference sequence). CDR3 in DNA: TGTGCCAGCAGTTTAGATGACAGGGGGCTCGAGCAGTACTTC. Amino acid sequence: CASSLDDRGLEQYF.

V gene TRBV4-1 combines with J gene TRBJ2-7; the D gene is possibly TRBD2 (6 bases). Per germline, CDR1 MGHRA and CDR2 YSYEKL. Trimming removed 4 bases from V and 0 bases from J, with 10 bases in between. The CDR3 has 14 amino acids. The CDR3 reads CASSRAGSSYEQYF. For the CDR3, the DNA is TGCGCCAGCAGCCGAGCGGGTAGCTCCTACGAGCAGTACTTC.

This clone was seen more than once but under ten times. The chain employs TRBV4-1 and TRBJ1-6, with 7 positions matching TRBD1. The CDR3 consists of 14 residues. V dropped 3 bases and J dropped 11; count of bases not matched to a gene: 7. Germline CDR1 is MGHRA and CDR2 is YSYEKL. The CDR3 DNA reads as TGCGCCAGCAGCCAGGAACAGGGGATAACACCCCTCCACTTT. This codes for CASSQEQGITPLHF.

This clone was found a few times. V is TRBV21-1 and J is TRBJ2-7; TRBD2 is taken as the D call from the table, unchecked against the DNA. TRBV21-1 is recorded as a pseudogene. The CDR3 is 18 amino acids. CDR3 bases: TGTGCCAGCAGCAAAGACGGTACTCAGCGGGAGGCTTCCTACGAGCAGTACTTC. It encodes CASSKDGTQREASYEQYF.

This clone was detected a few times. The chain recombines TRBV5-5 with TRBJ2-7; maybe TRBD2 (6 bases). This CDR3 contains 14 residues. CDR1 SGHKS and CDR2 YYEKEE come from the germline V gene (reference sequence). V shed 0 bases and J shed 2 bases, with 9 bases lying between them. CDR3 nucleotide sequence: TGTGCCAGCAGCTTGGAGTGGGGGGCCTACGAGCAGTACTTC. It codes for CASSLEWGAYEQYF.

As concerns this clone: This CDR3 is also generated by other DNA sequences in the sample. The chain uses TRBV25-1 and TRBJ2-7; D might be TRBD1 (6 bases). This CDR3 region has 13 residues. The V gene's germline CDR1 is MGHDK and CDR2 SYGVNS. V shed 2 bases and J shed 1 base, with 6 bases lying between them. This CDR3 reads CASSETGSYEQYF. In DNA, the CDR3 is TGTGCCAGCAGTGAAACAGGGTCCTACGAGCAGTACTTC.

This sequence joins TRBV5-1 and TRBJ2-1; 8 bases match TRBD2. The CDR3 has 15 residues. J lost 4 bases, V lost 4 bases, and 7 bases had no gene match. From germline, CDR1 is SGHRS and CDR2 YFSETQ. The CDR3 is CASSLRLAPYNEQFF. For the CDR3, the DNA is TGCGCCAGCAGCCTGAGACTAGCGCCGTACAATGAGCAGTTCTTC.

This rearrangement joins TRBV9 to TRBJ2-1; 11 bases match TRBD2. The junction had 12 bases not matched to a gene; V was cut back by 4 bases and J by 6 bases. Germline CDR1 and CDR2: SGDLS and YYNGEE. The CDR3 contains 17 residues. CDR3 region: CASSKLAGGVLSNEQFF. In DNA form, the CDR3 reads TGTGCCAGCAGCAAATTAGCGGGAGGGGTTTTGAGCAATGAGCAGTTCTTC.

CDR3 in DNA: TGTGCCAGCAGCTATGGACTAGCGGGAGTTAGCGAGCAGTACTTC. It yields the protein CASSYGLAGVSEQYF. The chain uses TRBV11-1 and TRBJ2-7, with 13 bases fitting TRBD2. J lost 6 bases, V lost 4 bases, and 6 bases had no gene match. The CDR3 is 15 amino acids. Germline-derived CDR1 and CDR2 are SGHAT and FQDESV (reference sequence).

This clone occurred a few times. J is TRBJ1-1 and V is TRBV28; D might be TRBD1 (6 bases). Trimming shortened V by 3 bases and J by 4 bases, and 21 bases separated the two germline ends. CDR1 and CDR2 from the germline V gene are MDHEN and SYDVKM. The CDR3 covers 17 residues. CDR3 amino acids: CASSFARTDRKSTEAFF. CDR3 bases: TGTGCCAGCAGTTTCGCCAGGACAGACCGAAAGAGCACTGAAGCTTTCTTT.

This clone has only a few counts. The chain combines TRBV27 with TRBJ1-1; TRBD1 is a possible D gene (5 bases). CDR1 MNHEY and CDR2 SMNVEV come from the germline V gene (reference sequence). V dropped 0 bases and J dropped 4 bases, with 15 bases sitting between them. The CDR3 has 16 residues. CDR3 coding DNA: TGTGCCAGCAGTTTATCAACAGGCTTGGGCAGCACTGAAGCTTTCTTT. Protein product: CASSLSTGLGSTEAFF.